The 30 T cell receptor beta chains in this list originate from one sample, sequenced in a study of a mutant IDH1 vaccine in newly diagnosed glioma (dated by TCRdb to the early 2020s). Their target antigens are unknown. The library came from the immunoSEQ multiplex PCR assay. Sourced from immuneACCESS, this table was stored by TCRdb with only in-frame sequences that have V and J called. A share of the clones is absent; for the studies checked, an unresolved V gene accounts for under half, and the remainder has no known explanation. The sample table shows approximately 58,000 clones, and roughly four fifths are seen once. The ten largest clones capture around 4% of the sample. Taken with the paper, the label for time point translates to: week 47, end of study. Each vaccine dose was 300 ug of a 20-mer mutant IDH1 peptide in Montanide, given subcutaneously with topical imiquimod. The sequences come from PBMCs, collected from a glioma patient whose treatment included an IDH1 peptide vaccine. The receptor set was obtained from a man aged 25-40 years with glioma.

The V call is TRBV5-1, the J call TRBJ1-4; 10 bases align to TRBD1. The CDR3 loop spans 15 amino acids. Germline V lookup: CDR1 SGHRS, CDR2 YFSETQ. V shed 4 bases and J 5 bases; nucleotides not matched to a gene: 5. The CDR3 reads CASSRRQGANEKLFF. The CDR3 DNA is TGCGCCAGCAGCAGGCGACAGGGGGCAAATGAAAAACTGTTTTTT.

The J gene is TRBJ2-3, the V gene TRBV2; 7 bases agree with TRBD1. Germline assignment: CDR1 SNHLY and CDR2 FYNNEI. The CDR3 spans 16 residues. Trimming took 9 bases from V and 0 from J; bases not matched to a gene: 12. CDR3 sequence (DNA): TGTGCCAGTAGCCGGGACAGACAACCTAGCACAGATACGCAGTATTTT. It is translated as CASSRDRQPSTDTQYF.

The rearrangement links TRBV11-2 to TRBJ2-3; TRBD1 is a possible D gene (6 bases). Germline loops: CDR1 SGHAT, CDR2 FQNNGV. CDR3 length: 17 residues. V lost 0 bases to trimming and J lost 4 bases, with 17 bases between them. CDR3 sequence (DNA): TGTGCCAGCAGCTTAGAGCGACCCGGGACAACATCAGATACGCAGTATTTT. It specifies CASSLERPGTTSDTQYF.

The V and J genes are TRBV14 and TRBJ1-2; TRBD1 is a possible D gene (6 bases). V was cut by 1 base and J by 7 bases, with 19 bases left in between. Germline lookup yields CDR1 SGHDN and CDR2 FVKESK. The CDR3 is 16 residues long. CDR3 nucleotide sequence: TGTGCCAGCAGCCAAGTTAGGACAGCTTCGATCTCTGGCTACACCTTC. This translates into CASSQVRTASISGYTF.

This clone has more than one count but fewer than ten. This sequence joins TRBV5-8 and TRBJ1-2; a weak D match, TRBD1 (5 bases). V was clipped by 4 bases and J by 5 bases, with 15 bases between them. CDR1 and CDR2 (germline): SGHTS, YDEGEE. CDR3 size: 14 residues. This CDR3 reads CASSISVGGYGYTF. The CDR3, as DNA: TGTGCCAGCAGCATAAGCGTGGGGGGTTATGGCTACACCTTC.

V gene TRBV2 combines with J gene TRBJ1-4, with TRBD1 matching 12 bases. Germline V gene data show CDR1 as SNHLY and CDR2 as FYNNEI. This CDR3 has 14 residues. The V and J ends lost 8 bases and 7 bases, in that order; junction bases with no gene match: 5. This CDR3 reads CASSWDRGREKLFF. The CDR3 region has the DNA TGTGCCAGCTCCTGGGACAGGGGGCGTGAAAAACTGTTTTTT.

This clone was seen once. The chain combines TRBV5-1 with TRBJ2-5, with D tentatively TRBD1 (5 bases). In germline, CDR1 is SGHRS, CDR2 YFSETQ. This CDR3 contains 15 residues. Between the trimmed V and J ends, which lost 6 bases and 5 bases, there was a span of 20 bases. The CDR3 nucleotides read TGCGCCAGCACCCAGAACAGTCGGCAGGGCGAGACCCAGTACTTC. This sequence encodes CASTQNSRQGETQYF.

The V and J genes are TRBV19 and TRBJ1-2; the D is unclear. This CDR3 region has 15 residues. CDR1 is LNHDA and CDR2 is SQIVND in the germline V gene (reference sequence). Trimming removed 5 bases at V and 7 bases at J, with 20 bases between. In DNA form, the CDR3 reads TGTGCCAGTAGTCCACCCGGAATCGCGCCGGTTGGCTACACCTTC. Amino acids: CASSPPGIAPVGYTF.

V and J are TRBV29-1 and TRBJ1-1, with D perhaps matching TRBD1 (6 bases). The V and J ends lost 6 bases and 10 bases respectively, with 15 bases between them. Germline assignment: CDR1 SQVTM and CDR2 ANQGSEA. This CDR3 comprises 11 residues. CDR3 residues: CSVAGGSGAFF. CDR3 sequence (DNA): TGCAGCGTAGCCGGGGGCTCGGGAGCTTTCTTT.

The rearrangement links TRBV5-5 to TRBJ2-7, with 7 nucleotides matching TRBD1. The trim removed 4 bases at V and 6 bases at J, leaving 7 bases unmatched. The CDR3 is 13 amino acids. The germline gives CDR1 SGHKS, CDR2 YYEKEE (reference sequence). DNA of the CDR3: TGTGCCAGCAGCACGAGACAGGGCCTCGAGCAGTACTTC. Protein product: CASSTRQGLEQYF.

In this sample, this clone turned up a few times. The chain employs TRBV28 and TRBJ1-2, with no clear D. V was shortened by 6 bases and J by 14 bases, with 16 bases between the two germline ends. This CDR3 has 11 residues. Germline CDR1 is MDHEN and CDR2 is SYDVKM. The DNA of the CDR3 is TGTGCCAGCAGAGTGGCCGGCCGGTGGACCTTC. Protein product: CASRVAGRWTF.

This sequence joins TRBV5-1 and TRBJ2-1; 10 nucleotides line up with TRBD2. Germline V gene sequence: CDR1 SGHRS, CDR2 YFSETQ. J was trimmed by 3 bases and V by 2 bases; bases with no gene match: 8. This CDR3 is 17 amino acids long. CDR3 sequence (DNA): TGCGCCAGCAGCTTTACTGGGCTAGCGGGGGTCTACAATGAGCAGTTCTTC. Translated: CASSFTGLAGVYNEQFF.

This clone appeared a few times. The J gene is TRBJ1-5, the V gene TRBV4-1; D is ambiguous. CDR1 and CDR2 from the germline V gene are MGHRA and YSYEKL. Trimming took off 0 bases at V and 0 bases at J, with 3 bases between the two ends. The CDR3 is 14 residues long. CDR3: CASSQENSNQPQHF. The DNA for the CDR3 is TGCGCCAGCAGCCAAGAGAATAGCAATCAGCCCCAGCATTTT.

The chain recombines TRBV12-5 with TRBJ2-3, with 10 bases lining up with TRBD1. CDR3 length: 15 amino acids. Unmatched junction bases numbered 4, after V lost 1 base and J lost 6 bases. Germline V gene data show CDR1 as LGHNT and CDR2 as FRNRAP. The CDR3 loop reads CASGLGDRGGDTQYF. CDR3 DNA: TGTGCTAGTGGTTTGGGGGACAGGGGAGGTGATACGCAGTATTTT.

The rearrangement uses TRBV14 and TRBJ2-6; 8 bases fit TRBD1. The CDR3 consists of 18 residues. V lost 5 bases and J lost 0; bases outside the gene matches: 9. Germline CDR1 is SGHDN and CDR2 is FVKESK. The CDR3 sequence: CASSEHRGSFSGANVLTF. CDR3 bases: TGTGCCAGCAGCGAACACAGGGGGAGTTTCTCTGGGGCCAACGTCCTGACTTTC.

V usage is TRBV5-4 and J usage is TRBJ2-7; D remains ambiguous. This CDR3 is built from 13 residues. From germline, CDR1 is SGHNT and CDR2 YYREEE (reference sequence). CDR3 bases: TGTGCTACCAGGCAGGCTAGTCTAGGGGAGCAGTACTTC. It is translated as CATRQASLGEQYF.

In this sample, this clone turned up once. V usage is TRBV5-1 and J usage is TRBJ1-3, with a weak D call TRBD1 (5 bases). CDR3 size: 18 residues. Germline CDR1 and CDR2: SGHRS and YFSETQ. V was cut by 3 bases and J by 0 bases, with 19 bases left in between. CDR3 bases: TGCGCCAGCAGCTCAACCGGCCCGGGGCTCCTCTCTGGAAACACCATATATTTT. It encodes CASSSTGPGLLSGNTIYF.

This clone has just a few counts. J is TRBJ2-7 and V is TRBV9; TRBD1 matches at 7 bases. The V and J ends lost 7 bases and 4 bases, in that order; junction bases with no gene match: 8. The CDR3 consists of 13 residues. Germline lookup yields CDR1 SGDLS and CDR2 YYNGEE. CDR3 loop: CASSGGTDYEQYF. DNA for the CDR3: TGTGCCAGCTCAGGGGGTACAGATTACGAGCAGTACTTC.

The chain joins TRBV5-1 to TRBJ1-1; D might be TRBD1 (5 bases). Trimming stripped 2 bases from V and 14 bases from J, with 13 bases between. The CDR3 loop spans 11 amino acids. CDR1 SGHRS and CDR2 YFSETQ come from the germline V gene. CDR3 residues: CASSFEQDHFF. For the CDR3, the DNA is TGCGCCAGCAGCTTCGAACAGGATCACTTCTTT. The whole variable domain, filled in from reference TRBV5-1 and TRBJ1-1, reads KAGVTQTPRYLIKTRGQQVTLSCSPISGHRSVSWYQQTPGQGLQFLFEYFSETQRNKGNFPGRFSGRQFSNSRSEMNVSTLELGDSALYLCASSFEQDHFFGQGTRLTVV.

The CDR3 is CASSPRTGNSNQPQHF. As DNA, the CDR3 is TGTGCCAGCTCACCTCGGACAGGGAATAGCAATCAGCCCCAGCATTTT. The rearrangement joins TRBV18 to TRBJ1-5; 8 nucleotides agree with TRBD1. Per germline, CDR1 KGHSH and CDR2 LQKENI. The CDR3 extends over 16 amino acids. J lost 0 bases, V lost 3 bases, and 4 bases had no gene match.

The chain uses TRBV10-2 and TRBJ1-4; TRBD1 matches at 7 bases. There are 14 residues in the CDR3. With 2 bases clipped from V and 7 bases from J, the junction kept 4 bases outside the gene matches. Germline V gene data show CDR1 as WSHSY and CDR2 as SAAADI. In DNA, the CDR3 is TGCGCCAGCAGTGAGGGACAGGCCCTTGAAAAACTGTTTTTT. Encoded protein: CASSEGQALEKLFF.

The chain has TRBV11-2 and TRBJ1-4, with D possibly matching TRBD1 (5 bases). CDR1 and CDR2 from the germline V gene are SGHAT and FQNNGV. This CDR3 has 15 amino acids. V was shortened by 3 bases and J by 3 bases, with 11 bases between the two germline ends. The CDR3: CASSFPGGSNEKLFF. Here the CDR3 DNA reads TGTGCCAGCAGCTTTCCGGGGGGTTCTAATGAAAAACTGTTTTTT. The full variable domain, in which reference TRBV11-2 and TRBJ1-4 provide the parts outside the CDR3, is EAGVAQSPRYKIIEKRQSVAFWCNPISGHATLYWYQQILGQGPKLLIQFQNNGVVDDSQLPKDRFSAERLKGVDSTLKIQPAKLEDSAVYLCASSFPGGSNEKLFFGSGTQLSVL.

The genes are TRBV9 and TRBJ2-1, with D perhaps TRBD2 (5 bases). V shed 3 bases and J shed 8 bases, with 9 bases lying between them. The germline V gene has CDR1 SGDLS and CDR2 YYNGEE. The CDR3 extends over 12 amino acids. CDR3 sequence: CASSAAVHEQFF. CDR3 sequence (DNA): TGTGCCAGCAGCGCAGCGGTCCATGAGCAGTTCTTC.

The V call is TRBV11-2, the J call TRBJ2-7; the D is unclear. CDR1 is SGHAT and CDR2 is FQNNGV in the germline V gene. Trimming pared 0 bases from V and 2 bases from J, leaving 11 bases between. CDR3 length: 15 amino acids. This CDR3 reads CASSLDLRSTYEQYF. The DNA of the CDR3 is TGTGCCAGCAGCTTAGATCTGAGGTCCACCTACGAGCAGTACTTC.

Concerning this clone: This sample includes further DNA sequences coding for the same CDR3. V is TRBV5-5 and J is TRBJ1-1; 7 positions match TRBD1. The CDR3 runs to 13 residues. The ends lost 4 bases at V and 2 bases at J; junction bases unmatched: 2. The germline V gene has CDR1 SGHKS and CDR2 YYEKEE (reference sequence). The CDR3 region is CASSRQGNTEAFF. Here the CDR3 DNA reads TGTGCCAGCAGCCGACAGGGAAACACTGAAGCTTTCTTT.

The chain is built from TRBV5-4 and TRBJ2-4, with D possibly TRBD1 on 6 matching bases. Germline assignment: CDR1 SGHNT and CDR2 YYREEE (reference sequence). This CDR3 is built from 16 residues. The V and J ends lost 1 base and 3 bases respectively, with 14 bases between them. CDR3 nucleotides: TGTGCCAGCAGCTTGCGGGGTGCAGGGGTCAAAAACATTCAGTACTTC. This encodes CASSLRGAGVKNIQYF.

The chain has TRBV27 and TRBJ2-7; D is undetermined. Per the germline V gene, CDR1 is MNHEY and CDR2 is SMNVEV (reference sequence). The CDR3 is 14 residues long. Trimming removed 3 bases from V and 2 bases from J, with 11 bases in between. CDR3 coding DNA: TGTGCCAGCAGTTTCCGAGGAGACACCTACGAGCAGTACTTC. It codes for CASSFRGDTYEQYF.

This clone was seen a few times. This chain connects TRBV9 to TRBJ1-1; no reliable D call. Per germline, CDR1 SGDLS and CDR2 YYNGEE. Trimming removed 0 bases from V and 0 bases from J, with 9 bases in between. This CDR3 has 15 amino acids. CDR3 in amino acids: CASSVGGSMNTEAFF. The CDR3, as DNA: TGTGCCAGCAGCGTAGGTGGCAGCATGAACACTGAAGCTTTCTTT.

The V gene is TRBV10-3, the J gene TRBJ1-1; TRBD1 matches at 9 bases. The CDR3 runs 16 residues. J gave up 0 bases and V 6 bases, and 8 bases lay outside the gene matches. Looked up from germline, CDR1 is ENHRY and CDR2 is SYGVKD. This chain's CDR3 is CAIRQGALSMNTEAFF. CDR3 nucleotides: TGTGCCATCAGACAGGGGGCGCTGAGTATGAACACTGAAGCTTTCTTT.

As DNA, the CDR3 is TGTGCCATCAGCGGCGGGGGTGGCCCCGAAAAACTGTTTTTT. Its translation is CAISGGGGPEKLFF. The chain uses TRBV10-3 and TRBJ1-4, with TRBD1 as a possible D gene (5 bases). The CDR3 spans 14 residues. Germline V gene data show CDR1 as ENHRY and CDR2 as SYGVKD. Trimming pared 6 bases from V and 8 bases from J, leaving 16 bases between.